This T cell receptor beta chain was sequenced for a study of blood T cell repertoires in COVID-19 (dated by TCRdb to 2020 to 2021). Concerning the study at large: Collaborator samples came from the United States, Italy and Spain and covered acute and convalescent phases of COVID-19. The prospective study material was composed of cDNA or gDNA derived from T cells, B-cell-depleted T cells, or PBMCs. Subjects who had been exposed to COVID-19, were actively infected with it, or had recovered from it provided the deeply sampled blood TCRbeta repertoires that made up the dataset. The repertoires were made available in a free public database intended to serve as a resource for research on the immune response to SARS-CoV-2. The samples were drawn from the first 160 participants of the ongoing ImmuneRACE study and from more than 1,000 subjects provided by 6 global collaborators. The sample metadata nearly always contained a de-identified subject ID, COVID-19 status, age in years and sex. Where HLA class I and class II types were available, the types were taken from metadata supplied by the sample provider, not from assay-based typing. Points the paper makes about the study in general: The quantity of clinical and demographic metadata differed by source and by participant and was supplied without curation.

This clone was found a few times. The target of this receptor is not known. No much larger clonotype is one base removed from it; base qualities were not supplied. The immunoSEQ Assay, a bias-controlled multiplex PCR, was used to amplify TCRbeta CDR3 regions from genomic DNA. The source study handled its data this way. Nucleated cell counts per sample were estimated from amplification of reference gene primers within the assay. To quantify the absolute abundance of each unique TCRbeta CDR3 rearrangement, sequence reads were collapsed and filtered. For each sample, productive Simpson clonality was calculated as the square root of Simpson's diversity index over productive rearrangements. Held by TCRdb, this immuneACCESS table contains in-frame sequences only and omits some clones. Under half of the omission traces to an unresolved V gene where checked; the cause of the rest is unknown. V, J and clone size reflect that table, while D and trimming were determined from the DNA. This sample lists 200,000 or so clones; roughly 84% were detected once. The top ten clonotypes cover over 6.5% of the sample.

Participants in the prospective study were enrolled through a virtual design, were aged roughly 18 to 95 years, and lived in some 24 United States geographic areas. In the prospective study, participants were assigned to cohorts based on the clinical history participants reported in a screening survey and a study questionnaire. Recovered participants in ImmuneRACE Cohort 3 were defined by two consecutive negative NP/OP PCR tests, clearance by a healthcare professional, or resolution of symptoms. In the prospective study, mobile phlebotomists collected whole blood, serum and a nasopharyngeal or oropharyngeal swab from each participant. Prospective study participants could optionally give additional blood draws and questionnaires over a roughly two-month period. Prospective study blood samples were shipped either frozen or at room temperature before DNA extraction. The germline V gene gives CDR1 as MDHEN and CDR2 as SYDVKM. The CDR3 sequence holds 16 residues, the cysteine and phenylalanine included. The CDR3 DNA has 48 bases and is translated from base 1. The V and J ends are trimmed by 5 bases and 0 bases, leaving 14 bases between them.

The TCR was taken from a man aged 35 to 55 who had recovered from COVID-19. The sample consisted of PBMCs or T cells enriched from blood (not recorded which). The rearranged chain carries TRBV28 and TRBJ1-5, with TRBD1 perhaps the D gene, on 6 matching bases. The DNA sequence reads TGTGCCAGCAGTCGCCCCGGGACAAGTAGCAATCAGCCCCAGCATTTT. Protein translation: CASSRPGTSSNQPQHF.